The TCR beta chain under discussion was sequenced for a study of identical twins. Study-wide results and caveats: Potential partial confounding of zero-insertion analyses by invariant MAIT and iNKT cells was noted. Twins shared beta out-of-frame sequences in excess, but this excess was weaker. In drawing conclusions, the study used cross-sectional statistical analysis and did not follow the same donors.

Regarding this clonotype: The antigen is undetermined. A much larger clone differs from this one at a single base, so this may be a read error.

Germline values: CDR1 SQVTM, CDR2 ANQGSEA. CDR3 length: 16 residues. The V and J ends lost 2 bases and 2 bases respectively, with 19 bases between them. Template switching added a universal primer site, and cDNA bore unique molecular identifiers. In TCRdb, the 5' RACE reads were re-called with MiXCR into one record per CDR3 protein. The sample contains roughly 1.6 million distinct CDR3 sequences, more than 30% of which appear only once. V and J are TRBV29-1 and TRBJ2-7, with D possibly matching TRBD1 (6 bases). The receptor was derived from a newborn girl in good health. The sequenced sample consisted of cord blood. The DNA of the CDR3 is TGCAGCGTTGAAATGGGGGTGACAACAGGGCCCTACGAGCAGTACTTC. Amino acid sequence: CSVEMGVTTGPYEQYF.